This TCR beta chain was captured in a study of blood T cell repertoires in COVID-19. As for the study in general: From the United States, Italy and Spain came samples of acute and convalescent COVID-19. T cells, B-cell-depleted T cells, or PBMCs provided the cDNA or gDNA that served as material.

J gave up 10 bases and V 2 bases, and 5 bases lay outside the gene matches. Germline-derived CDR1 and CDR2 are KGHSH and LQKENI. The CDR3 contains 13 residues. Clones were sequenced by immunoSEQ multiplex PCR, and TCRdb holds only the in-frame ones, with some missing. The table has a few hundred thousand clones, 86% seen once. Sequenced input: peripheral blood. J is TRBJ2-3 and V is TRBV18; 8 bases agree with TRBD1. This TCR came from a woman aged 25 to 39 with active or convalescent COVID-19. The CDR3 loop is CASSPEGQAPQYF. The CDR3 DNA reads as TGTGCCAGCTCACCAGAGGGACAGGCTCCGCAGTATTTT.